Below are 5 T cell receptor beta chains sequenced from a single sample in a study of shared clonotypes between healthy human individuals. In the naive CD8 group, cells lacked CD45RO and were positively selected for CCR7, so terminally differentiated effector memory CD45RA+ cells were left out. Assay: immunoSEQ multiplex PCR; the TCRdb copy retains only in-frame clones and omits some. The table records hundreds of thousands of clones, approximately 95% of them present only once. The sample taken for sequencing was naive CD8+ T cells sorted from blood. Receptors were obtained from a woman aged 25 to 39 in good health.

This clone showed up just once. J is TRBJ2-1 and V is TRBV7-9, with D perhaps TRBD1 (6 bases). The CDR3 is 12 amino acids. Germline CDR1 SEHNR, CDR2 FQNEAQ (reference sequence). Trimming removed 5 bases at V and 9 bases at J, with 11 bases between. The CDR3 DNA follows: TGTGCCAGCAGCCGTACAGGGTTTGAGCAGTTCTTC. Translation gives CASSRTGFEQFF.

This chain joins TRBV7-9 and TRBJ1-1, with D perhaps matching TRBD1 (5 bases). Between the trimmed V and J ends, which lost 7 bases and 6 bases, there was a span of 24 bases. The CDR3 length is 16 residues. Looked up from germline, CDR1 is SEHNR and CDR2 is FQNEAQ (reference sequence). CDR3 in DNA: TGTGCCAGCACCCTCAAAGTCACAGGCCCTGGGTCTGAAGCTTTCTTT. This sequence encodes CASTLKVTGPGSEAFF.

Comments on this clone: The identical CDR3 is also encoded by other nucleotide sequences in the sample. This chain joins TRBV5-6 and TRBJ2-7; TRBD1 is a possible D gene (6 bases). Germline V lookup: CDR1 SGHDT, CDR2 YYEEEE. This CDR3 contains 12 residues. V gave up 4 bases and J gave up 4 bases, with 9 bases separating them. In DNA form, the CDR3 reads TGTGCCAGCAGCGTACAGGGATACGAGCAGTACTTC. It translates to CASSVQGYEQYF.

The chain joins TRBV4-1 to TRBJ2-7; 10 nucleotides agree with TRBD2. This CDR3 is 14 amino acids long. Germline V gene sequence: CDR1 MGHRA, CDR2 YSYEKL. J gave up 3 bases and V 3 bases, and 2 bases lay outside the gene matches. Written as DNA, the CDR3 is TGCGCCAGCAGCCATACTAGCGGGGTCTACGAGCAGTACTTC. It codes for CASSHTSGVYEQYF.

This chain uses TRBV7-9 with TRBJ2-5, with 8 positions matching TRBD1. J was trimmed by 3 bases and V by 7 bases; bases with no gene match: 13. CDR1 is SEHNR and CDR2 is FQNEAQ in the germline V gene (reference sequence). This CDR3 has 16 amino acids. The CDR3 nucleotides read TGTGCCAGCACCGAAGTCGGACAGGGATTGAAAGAGACCCAGTACTTC. It is translated as CASTEVGQGLKETQYF.